This T cell receptor (beta chain) was recorded in a study of T-cell reconstitution after alpha-beta-depleted transplantation in children (dated by TCRdb to 2016 to 2017). Broadly, across the study: T-cell immune reconstitution after TCRalphabeta/CD19-depleted allogeneic hematopoietic cell transplantation in children was quantitatively tracked in the study by means of TCR repertoire profiling.

On this clonotype itself: The clone's antigen remains unknown. Qualities for individual bases were not recorded, and no much larger clone is one base off.

From its cysteine to its phenylalanine, the CDR3 spans 14 amino acids. The kept DNA is CDR3 alone, 42 bases in frame from the first base. Looking up the germline V gene (reference sequence) yields CDR1 DFQATT and CDR2 SNEGSKA. At the junction V is shortened by 0 bases and J by 6 bases, with 13 bases in between. The method behind the library was PCR. TCRdb names Illumina HiSeq 2500 as the instrument used. TCR libraries were prepared with molecular barcoding, using unique molecular identifiers to normalize TCRbeta repertoire quantification. TCRdb handled the public reads itself, with Q25 trimming in fastp and clone calling in MiXCR, and kept productive beta chains. Here each entry gathers all rows of one CDR3 protein and keeps the most common genes and DNA. This sample holds about 480,000 distinct CDR3 sequences; roughly an eighth were observed only once. The ten largest clones represent about 5.6% of the sample.

Sequencing was performed on PBMCs from the stem cell graft donor, taken from the stem cell graft. The V and J segments used are TRBV20-1 and TRBJ2-3, with an unclear D gene assignment. The sequence was obtained from a human donor who donated a stem cell graft to a child with combined immunodeficiency. Here is the DNA: TGCAGTGCTAGAGATGGTAACTGGTATGATACGCAGTATTTT. Its coded protein is CSARDGNWYDTQYF.